This T cell receptor beta chain appears in the sequencing data of a study of PD-1 blockade in mismatch repair-deficient tumors. Whole-study context: Enrolled about 2012-2016, patients had progressing, pretreated mismatch repair-deficient cancers of about a dozen types.

Sequenced by immunoSEQ multiplex PCR; TCRdb stores in-frame clones only, minus some. Of just under 65,000 clones in the sample, 70% to 90% were seen once. From germline, CDR1 is SEHNR and CDR2 FQNEAQ (reference sequence). V lost 7 bases and J lost 4, with 16 bases in between. The CDR3 has 14 amino acids. PCR or immunohistochemistry showed mismatch repair deficiency in every enrolled patient. TCRs were sequenced from a few patients responding to pembrolizumab. This clone was counted between two and nine times. The chain combines TRBV7-9 with TRBJ1-1; D is unresolved. Sequencing was performed on peripheral blood, taken 52 weeks after starting pembrolizumab. The origin of this receptor is an adult with mismatch repair-deficient cancer. CDR3 bases: TGTGCCAGCAAGGTTGGAGGGCCGAGCACTGAAGCTTTCTTT. This encodes CASKVGGPSTEAFF.